This entry lists 14 T cell receptor beta chains sequenced from one sample in a study of monozygotic twins with inflammatory bowel disease. TCRdb reprocessed the 5' RACE reads and keeps a single row for each CDR3 protein, giving no DNA. The specimen's table records more than 300,000 distinct CDR3 sequences. The sequenced material came from blood. These receptors all stem from a human donor with ulcerative colitis or Crohn's disease, or a healthy co-twin of an affected twin (not recorded which).

The V and J genes are TRBV4-2 and TRBJ1-6; TCRdb picks TRBD1, but there is no DNA to check that call. The CDR3 is 16 amino acids. In germline, CDR1 is LGHNA, CDR2 YNFKEQ. The CDR3 spells CASSQDRRGWNSPLHF.

The chain couples TRBV11-3 to TRBJ2-5. The CDR3 spans 13 residues. The germline V gene has CDR1 SGHNT and CDR2 YENEEA. The chain's CDR3 is CASSRKSGETQYF.

The chain recombines TRBV18 with TRBJ2-6; the D call of TRBD1 rests on TCRdb alone, since no DNA is present to check it. CDR1 and CDR2 (germline): KGHSH, LQKENI. The CDR3 runs to 17 residues. CDR3: CASSPRQGSEGANVLTF.

This chain uses TRBV2 with TRBJ2-7; absent DNA, TCRdb's TRBD2 call cannot be checked. CDR3 length: 12 amino acids. CDR1 SNHLY and CDR2 FYNNEI come from the germline V gene. The chain's CDR3 is CASSGREGKQYF.

This chain uses TRBV27 with TRBJ2-3; the TRBD1 assignment by TCRdb is unverifiable without DNA. CDR1 MNHEY and CDR2 SMNVEV come from the germline V gene (reference sequence). The length of the CDR3 is 16 residues. The CDR3 protein is CASSSPFGGGTDTQYF.

The V call is TRBV5-1, the J call TRBJ1-1. There are 14 residues in the CDR3. CDR1 and CDR2 (germline): SGHRS, YFSETQ. Here the CDR3 reads CASSVTISNTEAYF.

The V and J genes are TRBV9 and TRBJ2-1; TCRdb's D gene call, TRBD1, goes unchecked for lack of DNA. CDR3 length equals 17 residues. Per germline, CDR1 SGDLS and CDR2 YYNGEE. Here the CDR3 reads CASSVTTGTPSYNEQFF.

J is TRBJ1-3 and V is TRBV30; the TCRdb call, TRBD1, lacks DNA for checking. From germline, CDR1 is GTSNPN and CDR2 SVGIG (reference sequence). CDR3 length equals 16 residues. This CDR3 reads CAWSVSVAGPGNTIYF. Combining the CDR3 with reference TRBV30 and TRBJ1-3 gives the whole variable domain SQTIHQWPATLVQPVGSPLSLECTVEGTSNPNLYWYRQAAGRGLQLLFYSVGIGQISSEVPQNLSASRPQDRQFILSSKKLLLSDSGFYLCAWSVSVAGPGNTIYFGEGSWLTVV.

This sequence joins TRBV4-3 and TRBJ2-1. Germline V CDR1 and CDR2: LGHNA, YSLEER. This CDR3 has 16 residues. This CDR3 reads CASSQGYAESLQWQFF.

J is TRBJ1-1 and V is TRBV6-1. The CDR3 contains 15 residues. Looked up from germline, CDR1 is MNHNS and CDR2 is SASEGT. CDR3 amino acids: CASSPRVGGNTEAFF.

The CDR3 protein is CSAREGGMSQYF. The chain combines TRBV20-1 with TRBJ2-5; TCRdb outputs TRBD1, but without DNA this stays unchecked. Looked up from germline, CDR1 is DFQATT and CDR2 is SNEGSKA (reference sequence). The CDR3 length is 12 residues.

This chain links TRBV28 with TRBJ2-6. CDR3 length: 16 residues. Germline CDR1 and CDR2: MDHEN and SYDVKM. The CDR3 spells CASSLEQVSGANVLTF.

J is TRBJ1-2 and V is TRBV5-1; TCRdb picks TRBD1, but there is no DNA to check that call. The CDR3 totals 15 residues. CDR1 and CDR2 from the germline V gene are SGHRS and YFSETQ. The CDR3 sequence: CASSLGDSTNYGYTF.

V gene TRBV12-3 or TRBV12-4 combines with J gene TRBJ1-4; TCRdb's D gene call, TRBD1, goes unchecked for lack of DNA. The CDR3 loop spans 16 amino acids. CDR3 region: CASSPRLDRFNEKLFF.